This T cell receptor (beta chain) was found in a study of neurological immune-mediated disorders. This clonotype occurred many times. What it binds is not known. The time point was: longitudinal time-point 2. The study built unsorted libraries from 2 million PBMCs kept at -80 C. TCRdb analysed the 5' RACE reads with MiXCR anew, one entry per CDR3 protein. The data hold 100,000 or so distinct CDR3 sequences, with about 13% observed a single time. The V end was cut by 5 bases, the J end by 1 base, with 15 bases between. Germline CDR1 and CDR2: SGHTA and FQGNSA. The CDR3 has 16 residues. Regarding the study as a whole: There were no CDR3 amino acid sequences shared by expanded clones across subjects, a result suggesting private repertoires in all groups. Multiple sclerosis patients had less TCR clonal expansion than even healthy controls, unlike HTLV-1-associated myelopathy.

Sequencing input: PBMCs. The chain combines TRBV7-2 with TRBJ2-1; perhaps TRBD1 as D (5 bases). The TCR was taken from a female donor with HTLV-1-associated myelopathy (HAM/TSP). CDR3 region: CASSTRQRKSYNEQFF. The CDR3 DNA follows: TGTGCCAGCAGCACGAGACAGCGTAAGTCCTACAATGAGCAGTTCTTC.